This T cell receptor (beta chain) derives from a study of T cells after yellow fever vaccination. Notes on the study in general: It was a small share of clonotypes that appeared in both CD4 and CD8 compartments. Abundant bulk-derived clonotypes could contaminate FACS-sorted repertoires. Clones that expanded after primary vaccination mostly reappeared after the booster (less than 98% CD4, roughly 90% CD8).

The V and J ends lost 5 bases and 0 bases respectively, with 8 bases between them. Germline V lookup: CDR1 SGHAT, CDR2 FQNNGV. This CDR3 is 14 amino acids long. TCRdb re-derived calls from the 5' RACE reads in MiXCR, one entry per CDR3 protein. The sample contains a few hundred thousand distinct CDR3 sequences, approximately 3.3% of which appear only once. This clonotype was seen more than once but under ten times. Antigen unknown. The chain has TRBV11-2 and TRBJ2-4; D unresolved. The sample in question was CD4+ T cells sorted from PBMCs, obtained 10 days after the yellow fever booster vaccination. This TCR derives from a man younger than 35 who received the YFV17D yellow fever vaccine. CDR3: CASSTPLAKNIQYF. DNA for the CDR3: TGTGCCAGCAGCACCCCCCTAGCCAAAAACATTCAGTACTTC.